Listed here are 21 T cell receptor beta chains from one sample, sequenced in a study of technical replicates of blood from several donors. Clones were sequenced by immunoSEQ multiplex PCR, and TCRdb holds only the in-frame ones, with some missing. The sample carries approximately 51,000 clones, about 93% recorded once. Material for sequencing was PBMCs. The origin of the receptors is a human donor in good health. Some clones in this sample may be carry-over from other donors' samples.

The chain employs TRBV21-1 and TRBJ1-2; the table's D call, TRBD1, was not checked against the DNA. TRBV21-1 is a pseudogene segment. The CDR3 is made up of 18 amino acids. CDR3 amino acids: CASSRPGDSVDLFYGYTF. DNA for the CDR3: TGTGCCAGCAGCCGACCCGGGGACAGCGTCGATCTATTCTATGGCTACACCTTC.

This chain links TRBV12-5 with TRBJ2-1, with 13 bases matching TRBD2. The germline V gene has CDR1 LGHNT and CDR2 FRNRAP. With 6 bases clipped from V and 8 bases from J, the junction kept 4 bases outside the gene matches. The CDR3 runs 14 residues. As DNA, the CDR3 is TGTGCTAGTGGAGGACTAGCGGGAGAAGATGAGCAGTTCTTC. Amino acid sequence: CASGGLAGEDEQFF.

The chain carries TRBV25-1 and TRBJ1-3; D uncertain. This CDR3 is built from 15 residues. From germline, CDR1 is MGHDK and CDR2 SYGVNS. V was pared by 1 base and J by 6 bases, with 13 bases between. CDR3 in DNA: TGTGCCAGCAGTGAATCACTAGACCCTGAAAACACCATATATTTT. This sequence encodes CASSESLDPENTIYF.

CDR3 in amino acids: CASSSGTGISTDTQYF. The CDR3, as DNA: TGTGCCAGCAGTTCGGGCACGGGAATTAGCACAGATACGCAGTATTTT. The J gene is TRBJ2-3, the V gene TRBV6-5; a possible D gene is TRBD2 (5 bases). V lost 4 bases and J 0 bases, leaving 14 bases between the germline ends. Germline CDR1 and CDR2: MNHEY and SVGAGI. The CDR3 loop spans 16 amino acids.

V and J are TRBV6-1 and TRBJ1-1; D gene ambiguous. Germline assignment: CDR1 MNHNS and CDR2 SASEGT. The V and J ends lost 11 bases and 3 bases respectively, with 13 bases between them. This CDR3 comprises 12 residues. The CDR3 here is CAARVVDTEAFF. In DNA form, the CDR3 reads TGTGCCGCGAGGGTGGTGGACACTGAAGCTTTCTTT.

The chain carries TRBV2 and TRBJ1-6; a weak D match, TRBD1 (5 bases). Germline CDR1 SNHLY, CDR2 FYNNEI. The germline V and J ends were trimmed by 3 bases and 9 bases, with 15 bases remaining between them. This CDR3 spans 15 amino acids. The CDR3 nucleotides are TGTGCCAGCAGTGATGGACAAACGGCTGGTTCACCCCTCCACTTT. Translating it yields CASSDGQTAGSPLHF.

This clone was detected a few times. The J gene is TRBJ2-1, the V gene TRBV6-4; maybe TRBD1 (6 bases). Germline assignment: CDR1 MRHNA and CDR2 SNTAGT. CDR3 length: 14 residues. Deletions cut 3 bases from V and 9 bases from J, with 15 bases between. CDR3 DNA sequence: TGTGCCAGCAGTGAGGGGGCTAGCACCAGTGAGCAGTTCTTC. Protein product: CASSEGASTSEQFF.

The chain joins TRBV4-2 to TRBJ2-5; possibly TRBD2 for D (6 bases). Germline loops: CDR1 LGHNA, CDR2 YNFKEQ. This CDR3 region has 15 residues. Trimming removed 1 base at V and 2 bases at J, with 11 bases between. The CDR3 coding sequence is TGTGCCAGCAGCCAAGGGGGGGAAAATCAAGAGACCCAGTACTTC. This encodes CASSQGGENQETQYF.

The chain uses TRBV20-1 and TRBJ1-2, with TRBD1 matching over 8 bases. There are 11 residues in the CDR3. CDR1 and CDR2 (germline): DFQATT, SNEGSKA (reference sequence). Trimming removed 6 bases from V and 8 bases from J; junction bases left unmatched: 5. The CDR3 loop is CSASRDRGYTF. The CDR3 DNA follows: TGCAGTGCCTCTCGGGACAGGGGCTACACCTTC.

As DNA, the CDR3 is TGTGCCAGCAGTTTGGGGGGTTGGACTGAAGCTTTCTTT. Amino acid sequence: CASSLGGWTEAFF. The rearrangement uses TRBV28 and TRBJ1-1; D perhaps matches TRBD1 (5 bases). V lost 3 bases, J lost 5 bases, and 10 bases lay in between. CDR3 size: 13 residues. Germline CDR1 reads MDHEN; CDR2 reads SYDVKM.

This chain connects TRBV7-2 to TRBJ2-1, with D perhaps matching TRBD2 (5 bases). V was trimmed by 11 bases and J by 3 bases, leaving 11 bases between them. CDR1 and CDR2 (germline): SGHTA, FQGNSA. This CDR3 contains 12 residues. This CDR3 is CADEEGYNEQFF. CDR3 in DNA: TGTGCCGACGAAGAGGGCTACAATGAGCAGTTCTTC. Drawing the rest from reference TRBV7-2 and TRBJ2-1, the complete variable domain is GAGVSQSPSNKVTEKGKDVELRCDPISGHTALYWYRQSLGQGLEFLIYFQGNSAPDKSGLPSDRFSAERTGGSVSTLTIQRTQQEDSAVYLCADEEGYNEQFFGPGTRLTVL.

The rearrangement uses TRBV30 and TRBJ1-1; D remains ambiguous. V was clipped by 2 bases and J by 2 bases, with 3 bases between them. Per the germline V gene, CDR1 is GTSNPN and CDR2 is SVGIG (reference sequence). This CDR3 region has 11 residues. The CDR3 here is CAWSYNTEAFF. The DNA for the CDR3 is TGTGCCTGGAGTTATAACACTGAAGCTTTCTTT.

This rearrangement joins TRBV7-2 to TRBJ2-7; 12 nucleotides line up with TRBD1. The V gene end was trimmed by 4 bases and the J gene end by 6 bases; junction bases not matched to a gene: 13. The germline V gene encodes CDR1 SGHTA and CDR2 FQGNSA. The CDR3 contains 17 residues. The CDR3, as DNA: TGTGCCAGCAGCTCGACACCCCGGGACAGGGGGCTTCGCGAGCAGTACTTC. Its translation is CASSSTPRDRGLREQYF.

V gene TRBV4-3 combines with J gene TRBJ1-2; 7 nucleotides line up with TRBD1. V dropped 3 bases and J dropped 5; count of bases not matched to a gene: 6. Looked up from germline, CDR1 is LGHNA and CDR2 is YSLEER. The CDR3 totals 14 residues. CDR3 residues: CASSHIVQGYGYTF. Written as DNA, the CDR3 is TGCGCCAGCAGCCATATCGTACAGGGGTATGGCTACACCTTC.

J is TRBJ1-1 and V is TRBV4-2; possibly TRBD1 for D (5 bases). Germline CDR1 LGHNA, CDR2 YNFKEQ. Trimming left V 0 bases short and J 1 base short, with 12 bases between. There are 16 residues in the CDR3. CDR3: CASSQDSDSQNTEAFF. CDR3 nucleotides: TGTGCCAGCAGCCAAGATTCCGACAGCCAGAACACTGAAGCTTTCTTT.

This clone was seen only once. The CDR3 coding sequence is TGTGCCAGCAGTCCACTAGGCACAGATACGCAGTATTTT. It encodes CASSPLGTDTQYF. The rearrangement links TRBV7-6 to TRBJ2-3, with D perhaps TRBD2 (5 bases). The V gene lost 6 bases and the J gene lost 1 base, with 8 bases spanning the gap. The CDR3 has 13 residues. Germline lookup yields CDR1 SGHVS and CDR2 FNYEAQ.

The rearrangement links TRBV4-2 to TRBJ2-7, with 8 bases matching TRBD2. V lost 3 bases, J lost 3 bases, and 10 bases stayed unmatched. Germline assignment: CDR1 LGHNA and CDR2 YNFKEQ. The CDR3 extends over 16 amino acids. The CDR3 loop is CASSQTFGGGIYEQYF. In DNA, the CDR3 is TGTGCCAGCAGCCAGACATTTGGCGGGGGGATCTACGAGCAGTACTTC.

The chain joins TRBV6-1 to TRBJ1-1; D is perhaps TRBD1 (5 bases). The CDR3 length is 11 residues. The germline CDR1 and CDR2 sequences are MNHNS and SASEGT. V was trimmed by 3 bases and J by 7 bases, leaving 6 bases between them. DNA for the CDR3: TGTGCCAGCAGTGACAGGGATGAAGCTTTCTTT. Translated: CASSDRDEAFF.

The rearrangement links TRBV9 to TRBJ2-5; perhaps TRBD2 as D (7 bases). Germline values: CDR1 SGDLS, CDR2 YYNGEE. Trimming took 0 bases from V and 4 from J, leaving 16 bases between them. The CDR3 covers 16 residues. CDR3 in amino acids: CASSVGEGGLPETQYF. The CDR3 DNA reads TGTGCCAGCAGCGTAGGGGAGGGGGGCCTCCCAGAGACCCAGTACTTC.

The chain uses TRBV5-1 and TRBJ2-1; D unclear. V dropped 4 bases and J dropped 0 bases, with 14 bases sitting between them. CDR3 length: 16 residues. Germline loops: CDR1 SGHRS, CDR2 YFSETQ. CDR3 residues: CASSAGDRVSYNEQFF. CDR3 coding DNA: TGCGCCAGCAGCGCCGGAGACCGCGTCTCCTACAATGAGCAGTTCTTC.

V and J are TRBV4-2 and TRBJ1-2; tentatively, D is TRBD1 (5 bases). V lost 2 bases and J 6 bases, leaving 16 bases between the germline ends. Germline assignment: CDR1 LGHNA and CDR2 YNFKEQ. This CDR3 is 15 amino acids long. CDR3 bases: TGTGCCAGCAGCCAAACGACAGTTCGGTCTGATGGCTACACCTTC. Protein: CASSQTTVRSDGYTF.